This T cell receptor beta chain came from a study of T cell responses to AZD1222 COVID-19 vaccine. The study's findings and limits: Recipients of AZD1222 seropositive at baseline numbered only 5 to 7. Donors, mostly white British, included more females; clonal diversity was possibly underestimated.

With regard to this clone: Antigen: not known. Other DNA sequences in the same sample also yield this CDR3.

TCRdb's copy holds only in-frame clones and misses some; the assay was immunoSEQ multiplex PCR. Among 86,000 or so clones listed, 85% to 95% were seen once. Trimming pared 1 base from V and 0 bases from J, leaving 4 bases between. Germline loops: CDR1 KGHSH, CDR2 LQKENI. The CDR3 loop spans 14 amino acids. This sample comprised peripheral blood, obtained 28 days after the second AZD1222 dose. The rearrangement uses TRBV18 and TRBJ1-5; D is ambiguous. This receptor was obtained from an adult who received the AZD1222 COVID-19 vaccine. CDR3 in amino acids: CASSPQGSNQPQHF. Written as DNA, the CDR3 is TGTGCCAGCTCACCACAGGGTAGCAATCAGCCCCAGCATTTT.